These 23 T cell receptor beta chains originate from one sample sequenced in a study of vaccination and CD4 T cells after COVID-19. This sample's treatment: roughly 10-day PBMC culture with coronavirus spike peptide pools or control peptides (ViraFEST assay). Their recognized antigens are unknown. Sequencing of cultured CD4+ T cell DNA used the Oncomine TCR Beta short-read assay. TCRdb reprocessed the PCR reads via MiXCR and lists one record per CDR3 protein. The sample lists under 15,000 distinct CDR3 sequences, more than 45% seen once, with approximately 22% in the top ten. Sequencing input: CD4+ T cells from blood, cultured in vitro. These receptors all come from a human donor who had recovered from COVID-19.

V and J are TRBV4-1 and TRBJ2-1, with 8 bases identical to TRBD1. The V gene's germline CDR1 is MGHRA and CDR2 YSYEKL. This CDR3 comprises 17 residues. V shed 2 bases, J shed 6 bases, and the junction held 12 bases outside the gene matches. Here the CDR3 reads CASSQSVMDRVANEQFF. CDR3 nucleotides: TGCGCCAGCAGCCAATCTGTGATGGACAGGGTTGCCAATGAGCAGTTCTTC.

This clonotype was seen only a few times. The J gene is TRBJ2-5, the V gene TRBV14, with TRBD2 matching 14 bases. The germline CDR1 and CDR2 sequences are SGHDN and FVKESK. CDR3 length equals 15 residues. Trimming cost V 4 bases and J 5 bases; bases outside gene matches: 3. Here the CDR3 reads CASSPGLAGVETQYF. The CDR3 nucleotides are TGTGCCAGCAGCCCGGGACTAGCGGGAGTGGAGACCCAGTACTTC.

This clonotype was seen a few times. This rearrangement joins TRBV6-1 to TRBJ2-1; D call uncertain. In germline, CDR1 is MNHNS, CDR2 SASEGT. The CDR3 length is 15 residues. Trimming left V 4 bases short and J 7 bases short, with 17 bases between. This CDR3 reads CASSGSSRLRNEQFF. The CDR3 DNA is TGTGCCAGCAGTGGGAGTAGCCGCCTGAGGAATGAGCAGTTCTTC.

Only one count was recorded for this clonotype. The V and J genes are TRBV6-1 and TRBJ2-1, with TRBD2 identical over 7 bases. Germline assignment: CDR1 MNHNS and CDR2 SASEGT. V lost 6 bases, J lost 9 bases, and 11 bases stayed unmatched. CDR3 length: 14 residues. The CDR3, as DNA: TGTGCCAGCAGCAGGACTAGTGGCTTGGTTGAGCAGTTCTTC. It yields the protein CASSRTSGLVEQFF.

The V call is TRBV29-1, the J call TRBJ1-5, with TRBD1 matching 9 bases. Germline CDR1 reads SQVTM; CDR2 reads ANQGSEA. With 4 bases clipped from V and 10 bases from J, the junction kept 8 bases outside the gene matches. The CDR3 extends over 13 amino acids. The DNA for the CDR3 is TGCAGCGTTGGGGGACAGGGTGGGGCCCCCCAGCATTTT. This encodes CSVGGQGGAPQHF.

This clonotype was picked up a small number of times. CDR3 sequence reads: CAIRDSTDYSPLHF. Written as DNA, the CDR3 is TGTGCCATCCGGGATTCGACAGACTACTCGCCCCTCCACTTT. V usage is TRBV10-3 and J usage is TRBJ1-6, with a weak D call TRBD1 (5 bases). Deletions cut 8 bases from V and 13 bases from J, with 21 bases between. CDR1 and CDR2 (germline): ENHRY, SYGVKD. The CDR3 runs 14 residues.

The chain employs TRBV6-1 and TRBJ2-1; TRBD2 agrees at 8 bases. In germline, CDR1 is MNHNS, CDR2 SASEGT. The CDR3 length is 16 residues. V lost 6 bases to trimming and J lost 9 bases; unmatched junction nucleotides: 16. The CDR3 here is CASSAGIGGLAGEQFF. The CDR3 nucleotides read TGTGCCAGCAGCGCTGGGATCGGCGGACTAGCCGGTGAGCAGTTCTTC.

Points on this clonotype: Its ends do not fully match the called genes, so a read error is possible. For the CDR3, the DNA is TGTGCCAGTAGTACCAGGAACAGTGAAGCTTTCTTT. This sequence encodes CASSTRNSEAFF. V usage is TRBV19 and J usage is TRBJ1-1; D not certain. The CDR3 consists of 12 residues. Germline V gene data show CDR1 as LNHDA and CDR2 as SQIVND (reference sequence).

This clonotype was seen just once. This chain links TRBV7-8 with TRBJ2-5; D is possibly TRBD1 or TRBD2 (5 bases each). The CDR3 totals 13 residues. CDR1 is SGHVS, CDR2 FQNEAQ, per germline. The germline V and J ends were trimmed by 5 bases and 5 bases, with 12 bases remaining between them. The CDR3 sequence: CASSPGTRETQYF. CDR3 DNA: TGTGCCAGCAGCCCAGGGACGAGGGAGACCCAGTACTTC.

This clonotype was seen more than once but under ten times. This chain connects TRBV6-5 to TRBJ1-2; D possibly corresponds to TRBD1 (5 bases). The CDR3 length is 11 residues. CDR1 and CDR2 from the germline V gene are MNHEY and SVGAGI. Trimming stripped 4 bases from V and 8 bases from J, with 8 bases between. CDR3 nucleotide sequence: TGTGCCAGCAGTTCGCGACAGGGCTACACCTTC. It translates to CASSSRQGYTF.

The chain has TRBV15 and TRBJ2-7; 7 bases are a match to TRBD1. CDR3 size: 14 residues. Unmatched junction bases numbered 9, after V lost 5 bases and J lost 5 bases. Looked up from germline, CDR1 is LNHNV and CDR2 is YYDKDF (reference sequence). The CDR3 reads CATSGGQEFDEQYF. For the CDR3, the DNA is TGTGCCACCAGCGGAGGACAGGAGTTCGACGAGCAGTACTTC.

The CDR3 coding sequence is TGTGCCAGCAGTAGCCCCCCCGGACAGGGGGCTTATTCACCCCTCCACTTT. This sequence encodes CASSSPPGQGAYSPLHF. The gene calls are TRBV6-1 and TRBJ1-6; 11 nucleotides align to TRBD1. The CDR3 spans 17 residues. The germline gives CDR1 MNHNS, CDR2 SASEGT. Trimming cost V 5 bases and J 8 bases; bases outside gene matches: 11.

The rearrangement uses TRBV5-1 and TRBJ1-1, with D perhaps matching TRBD1 (5 bases). V was clipped by 0 bases and J by 5 bases, with 11 bases between them. This CDR3 is built from 14 residues. The germline CDR1 and CDR2 sequences are SGHRS and YFSETQ. In DNA form, the CDR3 reads TGCGCCAGCAGCTTGGGAGGGGCTAGGACTGAAGCTTTCTTT. Residues: CASSLGGARTEAFF.

The CDR3 reads CSAPRDTINEKLFF. Written as DNA, the CDR3 is TGCAGTGCTCCCCGGGACACGATTAATGAAAAACTGTTTTTT. The rearrangement joins TRBV20-1 to TRBJ1-4, with D possibly matching TRBD1 (6 bases). Per germline, CDR1 DFQATT and CDR2 SNEGSKA (reference sequence). The V and J ends lost 5 bases and 4 bases respectively, with 14 bases between them. This CDR3 region has 14 residues.

This chain links TRBV12-3 or TRBV12-4 with TRBJ2-5; D gene unclear. This CDR3 comprises 14 residues. V was clipped by 6 bases and J by 1 base, with 12 bases between them. The CDR3 DNA follows: TGTGCCAGCAGACCTGGACCGACCCAAGAGACCCAGTACTTC. This codes for CASRPGPTQETQYF.

The chain uses TRBV6-1 and TRBJ2-1, with TRBD1 identical over 7 bases. CDR1 and CDR2 (germline): MNHNS, SASEGT. J gave up 10 bases and V 5 bases, and 5 bases lay outside the gene matches. The CDR3 sequence is 12 residues long. In DNA, the CDR3 is TGTGCCAGCAGTCGACAGGGACGAGAGCAGTTCTTC. Its translation: CASSRQGREQFF.

The V gene is TRBV28, the J gene TRBJ2-1, with D possibly matching TRBD2 (5 bases). V was cut by 3 bases and J by 5 bases, with 8 bases left in between. This CDR3 spans 13 amino acids. Germline V gene sequence: CDR1 MDHEN, CDR2 SYDVKM. CDR3 nucleotides: TGTGCCAGCAGTTTTTTGAGGGACAATGAGCAGTTCTTC. The encoded protein is CASSFLRDNEQFF.

The V gene is TRBV7-2, the J gene TRBJ2-3, with 8 bases aligning to TRBD1. The CDR3 length is 15 residues. Germline lookup yields CDR1 SGHTA and CDR2 FQGNSA. J was trimmed by 0 bases and V by 4 bases; bases with no gene match: 3. CDR3 region: CASSYRTGSTDTQYF. In DNA form, the CDR3 reads TGTGCCAGCAGCTACCGGACAGGGAGCACAGATACGCAGTATTTT.

The V and J genes are TRBV20-1 and TRBJ2-5; the D gene could be TRBD1 or TRBD2 (5 bases each). Germline CDR1 DFQATT, CDR2 SNEGSKA (reference sequence). CDR3 length: 12 residues. Trimming stripped 2 bases from V and 4 bases from J, with 8 bases between. CDR3 DNA sequence: TGCAGTGCTAGACGGGGCGGAGAGACCCAGTACTTC. As protein: CSARRGGETQYF.

In its sample, this clonotype was seen a few times. The genes are TRBV6-5 and TRBJ2-7; 7 nucleotides line up with TRBD1. The germline V gene encodes CDR1 MNHEY and CDR2 SVGAGI. Germline trimming cut 4 bases from V and 0 bases from J; bases unmatched to any gene: 9. CDR3 length: 16 residues. CDR3 in DNA: TGTGCCAGCAGTTCAGACAGGGCCTTTGGCTCCTACGAGCAGTACTTC. It yields the protein CASSSDRAFGSYEQYF.

CDR3 nucleotides: TGTGCCAGCAGCCTCGACCCAAGCACAGATACGCAGTATTTT. It yields the protein CASSLDPSTDTQYF. This chain links TRBV7-3 with TRBJ2-3; D remains ambiguous. CDR3 length: 14 amino acids. Germline assignment: CDR1 SGHTA and CDR2 FQGTGA. The ends were cut back, 5 bases at V and 0 bases at J, with 9 bases in the middle.

The rearrangement links TRBV29-1 to TRBJ1-2, with D unresolved. Looked up from germline, CDR1 is SQVTM and CDR2 is ANQGSEA. There are 12 residues in the CDR3. V was pared by 6 bases and J by 5 bases, with 13 bases between. CDR3 nucleotide sequence: TGCAGCGTCCTGACAAGGCTTTATGGCTACACCTTC. Translated: CSVLTRLYGYTF. Variable domain in full (rest from reference TRBV29-1 and TRBJ1-2): SAVISQKPSRDICQRGTSLTIQCQVDSQVTMMFWYRQQPGQSLTLIATANQGSEATYESGFVIDKFPISRPNLTFSTLTVSNMSPEDSSIYLCSVLTRLYGYTFGSGTRLTVV.

The chain carries TRBV27 and TRBJ1-5; D remains unclear. Germline assignment: CDR1 MNHEY and CDR2 SMNVEV (reference sequence). Trimming cost V 7 bases and J 0 bases, with 7 bases left between them. This CDR3 spans 13 amino acids. The CDR3 DNA reads TGTGCCAGCACCTTTAATAGCAATCAGCCCCAGCATTTT. Residues: CASTFNSNQPQHF.